The sequence of this T cell receptor (beta chain) was determined in a study of cytomegalovirus exposure and HLA in healthy donors. PCR amplification relied on 60 Vbeta primers (plus 13 Jbeta primers). Method: immunoSEQ multiplex PCR; TCRdb's copy keeps in-frame clones and lacks some. The repertoire holds about 180,000 clones, with approximately 84% as singletons. Study findings and constraints: A prior analysis recorded that most TCR beta V segments were productive about 87% or about 30% of the time. Relative to equally common others, HLA-associated TCR beta chains showed greater clonal expansion in a later analysis.

As for this clone: As yet, its antigen is unknown.

J was trimmed by 5 bases and V by 1 base; bases with no gene match: 6. The germline CDR1 and CDR2 sequences are LGHNA and YSLEER. The length of the CDR3 is 15 residues. The TCR sequence derives from a man aged 18 to 35 in good health and CMV-seronegative. This chain links TRBV4-3 with TRBJ2-7; 9 nucleotides match TRBD1. Material: PBMCs. The CDR3: CASSQGTGDGHEQYF. The CDR3 coding sequence is TGCGCCAGCAGCCAAGGGACAGGGGACGGCCACGAGCAGTACTTC.